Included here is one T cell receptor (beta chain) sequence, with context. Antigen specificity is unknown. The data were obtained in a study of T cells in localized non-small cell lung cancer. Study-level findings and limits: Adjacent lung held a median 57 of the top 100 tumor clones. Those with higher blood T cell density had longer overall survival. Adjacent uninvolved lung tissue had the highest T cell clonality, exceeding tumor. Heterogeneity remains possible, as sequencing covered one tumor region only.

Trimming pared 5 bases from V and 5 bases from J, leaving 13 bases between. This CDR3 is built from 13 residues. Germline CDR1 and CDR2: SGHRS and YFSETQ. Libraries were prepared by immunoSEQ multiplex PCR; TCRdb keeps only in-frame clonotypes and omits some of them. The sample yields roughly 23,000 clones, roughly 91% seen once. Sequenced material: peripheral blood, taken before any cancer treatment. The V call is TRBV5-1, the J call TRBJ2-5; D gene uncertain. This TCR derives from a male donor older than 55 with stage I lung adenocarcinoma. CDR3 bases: TGCGCCAGCAGGCGGCAGCCCCGGGAGACCCAGTACTTC. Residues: CASRRQPRETQYF.